The source of this T cell receptor beta chain is a study of T cell changes during pregnancy in multiple sclerosis. Trimming removed 5 bases at V and 7 bases at J, with 14 bases between. Germline values: CDR1 MDHEN, CDR2 SYDVKM. CDR3 length: 13 amino acids. Clones were read by immunoSEQ multiplex PCR, and TCRdb kept only the in-frame ones, dropping some. The sample shows over 45,000 clones, 75% to 95% of them seen only once. The clonotype originates from a female donor with multiple sclerosis, enrolled in a pregnancy study. The specimen comprised CD8+ T cells from peripheral blood mononuclear cells, sampled after pregnancy. The chain couples TRBV28 to TRBJ1-2, with D hard to call. CDR3 sequence: CASSPSRVIGYTF. The CDR3 DNA reads TGTGCCAGCAGTCCCTCTCGGGTTATTGGCTACACCTTC.